This TCR beta chain was obtained from a study of chemoradiotherapy in HPV16-positive cancers. Concerning this clone itself: Antigen specificity is unknown.

The CDR3 covers 13 residues. The V gene lost 0 bases and the J gene lost 6 bases, with 10 bases spanning the gap. Germline CDR1 is GTSNPN and CDR2 is SVGIG (reference sequence). Study-level points and caveats: Candidate HPV-specific clones and E7-related TCR motifs grew in tumor during treatment. Only a couple of HPV16-positive patients supplied the functional HPV-specificity definition.

Some clones are missing from TCRdb's copy, which holds only in-frame ones; the method was immunoSEQ multiplex PCR. Among thousands of clones, more than 60% were seen once, and the ten largest hold roughly 16%. This specimen was collected from a patient who underwent chemoradiotherapy. The chain recombines TRBV30 with TRBJ2-3, with a weak D call TRBD1 (5 bases). The source of this sequence is a human donor with HPV-associated anogenital cancer. DNA of the CDR3: TGTGCCTGGAGTGTAGGGGCCCCGGATACGCAGTATTTT. It yields the protein CAWSVGAPDTQYF.